These 12 T cell receptor beta chains were all obtained from the same sample, sequenced in a study of shared clonotypes between healthy human individuals. Assay used: immunoSEQ multiplex PCR; TCRdb lists only in-frame clones, some missing. Here the sample spans some 490,000 clones, approximately 80% being singletons. Sequences were obtained from PBMCs. The receptors here all came from a woman aged 40 to 50 in good health. Some clones in this sample may be carry-over from other donors' samples.

As concerns this clone: The identical CDR3 is also encoded by other nucleotide sequences in the sample. This sequence joins TRBV6-5 and TRBJ1-1; perhaps TRBD1 as D (5 bases). Germline V gene data show CDR1 as MNHEY and CDR2 as SVGAGI. The length of the CDR3 is 13 residues. Trimming stripped 2 bases from V and 5 bases from J, with 9 bases between. CDR3 residues: CASSYGGLTEAFF. CDR3 nucleotide sequence: TGTGCCAGCAGTTACGGGGGGTTAACTGAAGCTTTCTTT.

About this clone itself: The same CDR3 can be traced to other DNA sequences in this sample. V and J are TRBV5-1 and TRBJ2-1; 12 nucleotides line up with TRBD2. This CDR3 has 15 residues. V was clipped by 2 bases and J by 8 bases; unmatched bases: 5. Germline V lookup: CDR1 SGHRS, CDR2 YFSETQ. CDR3 DNA sequence: TGCGCCAGCAGCTTACGGCTAGCGGGAGGGGATGAGCAGTTCTTC. Translated, it gives CASSLRLAGGDEQFF.

The chain couples TRBV19 to TRBJ1-4; D may be TRBD1 (5 bases). V lost 3 bases and J 0 bases, leaving 8 bases between the germline ends. This CDR3 region has 15 residues. The germline V gene encodes CDR1 LNHDA and CDR2 SQIVND (reference sequence). CDR3 DNA: TGTGCCAGTAGTATCAGGGTTGCAACTAATGAAAAACTGTTTTTT. As protein: CASSIRVATNEKLFF.

This clone was detected a few times. The genes are TRBV6-1 and TRBJ1-1; 12 bases fit TRBD1. This CDR3 region has 15 residues. Germline values: CDR1 MNHNS, CDR2 SASEGT. V shed 5 bases and J 4 bases; nucleotides not matched to a gene: 5. As DNA, the CDR3 is TGTGCCAGCAGTAAAGGGACAGGGGGCGGCACTGAAGCTTTCTTT. It codes for CASSKGTGGGTEAFF.

The V and J genes are TRBV19 and TRBJ1-5; D gene unclear. CDR3 length equals 14 residues. Germline V gives CDR1 LNHDA, CDR2 SQIVND (reference sequence). Trimming cost V 5 bases and J 4 bases, with 12 bases left between them. CDR3 DNA: TGTGCCAGTAGTGTCCACCTAGGGAATCAGCCCCAGCATTTT. This gives the protein CASSVHLGNQPQHF. Combining the CDR3 with reference TRBV19 and TRBJ1-5 gives the whole variable domain DGGITQSPKYLFRKEGQNVTLSCEQNLNHDAMYWYRQDPGQGLRLIYYSQIVNDFQKGDIAEGYSVSREKKESFPLTVTSAQKNPTAFYLCASSVHLGNQPQHFGDGTRLSIL.

This clone was counted between two and nine times. V usage is TRBV7-8 and J usage is TRBJ1-2; D gene ambiguous. Germline CDR1 is SGHVS and CDR2 is FQNEAQ. The V end was cut by 5 bases, the J end by 6 bases, with 10 bases between. The CDR3 consists of 12 residues. The DNA for the CDR3 is TGTGCCAGCAGCAAGACTAGGGATGGCTACACCTTC. This codes for CASSKTRDGYTF.

The chain has TRBV5-6 and TRBJ1-6; D is ambiguous. The ends were cut back, 3 bases at V and 7 bases at J, with 8 bases in the middle. The CDR3 sequence is 13 residues long. Germline CDR1 SGHDT, CDR2 YYEEEE. CDR3 loop: CASSSWANSPLHF. In DNA form, the CDR3 reads TGTGCCAGCAGCTCGTGGGCCAATTCACCCCTCCACTTT.

As to this clone: With only one base between it and a far larger clone, this is likely a read error. Other DNA sequences in the sample encode the same CDR3. The rearrangement links TRBV4-2 to TRBJ2-5, with D possibly matching TRBD1 (7 bases). Germline V CDR1 and CDR2: LGHNA, YNFKEQ. V lost 1 base to trimming and J lost 5 bases, with 17 bases between them. The CDR3 runs to 16 residues. The CDR3 loop is CASSQGREAGGETQYF. The CDR3 DNA is TGTGCCAGCAGCCAAGGTCGAGAGGCAGGGGGGGAGACCCAGTACTTC.

This rearrangement joins TRBV5-6 to TRBJ2-7, with 8 positions matching TRBD2. Germline assignment: CDR1 SGHDT and CDR2 YYEEEE. CDR3 length equals 15 residues. J lost 2 bases, V lost 2 bases, and 6 bases had no gene match. The CDR3 protein is CASSFGRARTYEQYF. The CDR3 DNA is TGTGCCAGCAGCTTCGGGAGGGCGAGGACCTACGAGCAGTACTTC.

In its sample, this clone was seen a few times. The chain carries TRBV11-2 and TRBJ2-7, with 7 positions matching TRBD1. V was pared by 5 bases and J by 3 bases, with 10 bases of the junction left unmatched. In germline, CDR1 is SGHAT, CDR2 FQNNGV. The CDR3 is 15 amino acids. Here the CDR3 DNA reads TGTGCCAGCAGCCCATATCCCCGGGACAGCTACGAGCAGTACTTC. Amino acids: CASSPYPRDSYEQYF.

This sequence joins TRBV5-4 and TRBJ2-5, with 10 bases matching TRBD2. V lost 2 bases to trimming and J lost 5 bases; unmatched junction nucleotides: 9. Germline loops: CDR1 SGHNT, CDR2 YYREEE (reference sequence). CDR3 length equals 16 residues. CDR3: CASSFGLAGVRETQYF. CDR3 DNA sequence: TGTGCCAGCAGCTTCGGGCTAGCGGGAGTCCGGGAGACCCAGTACTTC.

The genes are TRBV10-3 and TRBJ1-1, with D possibly matching TRBD1 (5 bases). The germline V gene has CDR1 ENHRY and CDR2 SYGVKD. V was shortened by 4 bases and J by 1 base, with 7 bases between the two germline ends. The CDR3 has 13 amino acids. CDR3 sequence reads: CAISGGGNTEAFF. The CDR3 region has the DNA TGTGCCATCAGTGGGGGCGGGAACACTGAAGCTTTCTTT.